These 5 T cell receptor beta chains were all obtained from the same sample, sequenced in a study of shared clonotypes between healthy human individuals. Profiled with immunoSEQ multiplex PCR; TCRdb holds only in-frame clones, not every one. The sample has millions of clones, 90% to 95% seen once; the top ten hold more than 0.1%. The sequenced sample consisted of naive CD4+ T cells sorted from blood. Subset of the sample: CD45RA+ positively selected. The receptors stem from a man aged 18 to 30 in good health.

The chain employs TRBV7-9 and TRBJ1-6, with a possible D match to TRBD1 (5 bases). The CDR3 loop spans 14 amino acids. The V end was cut by 5 bases, the J end by 7 bases, with 12 bases between. In germline, CDR1 is SEHNR, CDR2 FQNEAQ (reference sequence). The CDR3 nucleotides are TGTGCCAGCAGCCTACGGGACGGCAATTCACCCCTCCACTTT. This encodes CASSLRDGNSPLHF.

Here the CDR3 reads CAISESDLGPGAFF. The CDR3 DNA sequence: TGTGCCATCAGTGAGTCCGACCTTGGGCCGGGGGCTTTCTTT. This rearrangement joins TRBV10-3 to TRBJ1-1; D unresolved. The germline gives CDR1 ENHRY, CDR2 SYGVKD. The CDR3 has 14 amino acids. V was trimmed by 0 bases and J by 11 bases, leaving 16 bases between them.

The chain carries TRBV30 and TRBJ1-3; no definite D call. The CDR3 length is 14 residues. V lost 0 bases to trimming and J lost 1 base, with 7 bases between them. From germline, CDR1 is GTSNPN and CDR2 SVGIG (reference sequence). Here the CDR3 DNA reads TGTGCCTGGAGTGTCGGAAGGTCTGGAAACACCATATATTTT. This encodes CAWSVGRSGNTIYF.

This clone showed up just once. The chain uses TRBV5-1 and TRBJ2-1; 11 positions match TRBD2. The germline V gene has CDR1 SGHRS and CDR2 YFSETQ. The CDR3 is made up of 16 amino acids. Trimming at V came to 0 bases and at J to 7 bases, leaving 6 bases not matched to a gene. The CDR3 nucleotides read TGCGCCAGCAGCTTGGGTTCTAGCGGGAGGTATAATGAGCAGTTCTTC. It codes for CASSLGSSGRYNEQFF.

The rearrangement links TRBV19 to TRBJ1-5, with TRBD1 matching 10 bases. CDR3 length equals 16 residues. The V segment lost 9 bases and the J segment 2 bases; nucleotides outside the gene matches: 10. Germline V gene sequence: CDR1 LNHDA, CDR2 SQIVND (reference sequence). CDR3 sequence reads: CASEGTGVGGNQPQHF. The CDR3 DNA is TGTGCCAGCGAGGGGACAGGGGTGGGTGGCAATCAGCCCCAGCATTTT. Drawing the rest from reference TRBV19 and TRBJ1-5, the complete variable domain is DGGITQSPKYLFRKEGQNVTLSCEQNLNHDAMYWYRQDPGQGLRLIYYSQIVNDFQKGDIAEGYSVSREKKESFPLTVTSAQKNPTAFYLCASEGTGVGGNQPQHFGDGTRLSIL.